There are many counts of the clone carrying this TCR beta chain. Amplification of TCR alpha and beta CDR3 regions from RNA used iRepertoire nested multiplex PCR. TCRdb processed the multiplex PCR reads anew with MiXCR; each CDR3 protein has one entry. The sample yields roughly 350,000 distinct CDR3 sequences, 41% seen once. The source of the sample is a study of glioma-infiltrating T cells. In germline, CDR1 is MDHEN, CDR2 SYDVKM. The CDR3 totals 14 residues. V gave up 8 bases and J gave up 3 bases, with 16 bases separating them. Sequenced input: glioma tissue, nonneoplastic brain tissue, or PBMCs (not recorded which). The TCR sequence derives from a human donor with low-grade glioma or glioblastoma, undergoing nonglioma brain surgery, or in good health (not recorded which). The chain uses TRBV28 and TRBJ1-1; tentative D call: TRBD1 (6 bases). This CDR3 reads CASPSLGADTEAFF. The DNA of the CDR3 is TGTGCCAGCCCATCACTGGGGGCGGACACTGAAGCTTTCTTT.